This TCR beta chain was profiled in a study of early T cells in non-severe SARS-CoV-2 infection. Study in general: Sequenced bulk RNA came from whole blood that was unsorted, and chains were unpaired. General study findings and limits: A preference for anti-spike CD8 responses marked VDJdb matching, which missed private and CD4 specificities.

This clonotype has only a few counts. No antigen is known for it. In the library, individual cDNA molecules carried attached unique molecular identifiers. TCRdb analysed the 5' RACE reads with MiXCR anew, one entry per CDR3 protein. This sample has tens of thousands of distinct CDR3 sequences; around 7% occur once, and the top ten carry about 5.9%. The CDR3 covers 13 residues. Germline CDR1 SGHVS, CDR2 FNYEAQ. Trimming shortened V by 5 bases and J by 8 bases, and 10 bases separated the two germline ends. This sequence was found in an adult who was a healthcare worker with PCR-confirmed SARS-CoV-2 infection or an uninfected control (not recorded which). The genes are TRBV7-6 and TRBJ1-6; D ambiguous. The sequencing here drew on whole blood, taken at baseline. The CDR3 spells CASSPRYHSPLHF. DNA for the CDR3: TGTGCCAGCAGCCCGCGGTATCATTCACCCCTCCACTTT.